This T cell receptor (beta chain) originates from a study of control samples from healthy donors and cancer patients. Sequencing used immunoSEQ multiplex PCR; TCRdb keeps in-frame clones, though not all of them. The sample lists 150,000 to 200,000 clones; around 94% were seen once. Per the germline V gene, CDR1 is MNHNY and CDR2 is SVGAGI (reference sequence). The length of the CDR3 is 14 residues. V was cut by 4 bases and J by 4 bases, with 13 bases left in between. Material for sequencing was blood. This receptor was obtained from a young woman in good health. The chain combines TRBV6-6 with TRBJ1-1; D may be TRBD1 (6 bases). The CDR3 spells CASSFGGPGTEAFF. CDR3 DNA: TGTGCCAGCAGTTTCGGGGGGCCCGGCACTGAAGCTTTCTTT.